This TCR beta chain is drawn from a study of blood T cell repertoires in COVID-19. Data came from immunoSEQ multiplex PCR; TCRdb stores just in-frame clones and leaves some out. The sample lists about 370,000 clones; more than 70% were seen once. The CDR3 sequence is 18 residues long. Germline V lookup: CDR1 MNHEY, CDR2 SMNVEV (reference sequence). Losses at the gene ends were 5 bases for V and 8 bases for J; bases not matched to a gene: 23. The receptor was derived from a young woman with COVID-19, enrolled during active disease. Sequencing input: peripheral blood. The chain links TRBV27 to TRBJ1-2, with TRBD1 matching 7 bases. The CDR3: CASSPYPSDSRGRRGYTF. CDR3 in DNA: TGTGCCAGCAGTCCATACCCTAGTGACAGTAGGGGGCGGCGGGGCTACACCTTC.